The 30 T cell receptor beta chains below come from one sample, sequenced in a study of OX40 agonist ivuxolimab in advanced cancers. Here immunoSEQ multiplex PCR was the method, and the copy in TCRdb shows in-frame clones only, minus some. The table has about 64,000 clones, approximately 90% seen once. This specimen was CD4+ or CD8+ T cells sorted from blood, taken in a trial of the OX40 agonist ivuxolimab. Receptor source: an adult with an advanced solid tumor such as melanoma, head and neck, liver or kidney cancer.

The rearrangement uses TRBV7-2 and TRBJ2-5; perhaps TRBD1 as D (6 bases). The germline V gene has CDR1 SGHTA and CDR2 FQGNSA. Trimming removed 5 bases at V and 7 bases at J, with 14 bases between. The CDR3 is 13 amino acids. The CDR3 reads CASSIKGVTTQYF. The CDR3 bases are TGTGCCAGCAGCATTAAGGGGGTCACGACCCAGTACTTC. The entire variable domain, with the rest obtained from reference TRBV7-2 and TRBJ2-5, is as follows: GAGVSQSPSNKVTEKGKDVELRCDPISGHTALYWYRQSLGQGLEFLIYFQGNSAPDKSGLPSDRFSAERTGGSVSTLTIQRTQQEDSAVYLCASSIKGVTTQYFGPGTRLLVL.

The CDR3 DNA sequence: TGTGCCAGCAGCTTGGAGCGAACCACAGATACGCAGTATTTT. Translating it yields CASSLERTTDTQYF. V gene TRBV5-4 combines with J gene TRBJ2-3; D gene ambiguous. Germline V gives CDR1 SGHNT, CDR2 YYREEE (reference sequence). Deletions cut 0 bases from V and 2 bases from J, with 7 bases between. This CDR3 spans 14 amino acids.

The chain uses TRBV6-6 and TRBJ1-6, with D possibly matching TRBD1 (6 bases). The ends were cut back, 1 base at V and 10 bases at J, with 11 bases in the middle. The CDR3 extends over 14 amino acids. Germline lookup yields CDR1 MNHNY and CDR2 SVGAGI (reference sequence). The CDR3 sequence is CASSYLGGGSPLHF. In DNA form, the CDR3 reads TGTGCCAGCAGTTACTTGGGGGGCGGGTCACCCCTCCACTTT.

This clone was detected a few times. The rearrangement joins TRBV15 to TRBJ1-3; 7 nucleotides agree with TRBD1. Germline V CDR1 and CDR2: LNHNV, YYDKDF (reference sequence). This CDR3 is built from 14 residues. With 2 bases clipped from V and 4 bases from J, the junction kept 2 bases outside the gene matches. CDR3 protein: CATSRLGQGNTIYF. CDR3 bases: TGTGCCACCAGCAGACTGGGACAGGGAAACACCATATATTTT.

The V and J genes are TRBV6-1 and TRBJ1-1, with D hard to call. The CDR3 is made up of 13 amino acids. The V gene's germline CDR1 is MNHNS and CDR2 SASEGT. V was cut by 6 bases and J by 5 bases, with 13 bases left in between. Written as DNA, the CDR3 is TGTGCCAGCAGCTCCGGGGTTGGGACTGAAGCTTTCTTT. As protein: CASSSGVGTEAFF.

This rearrangement joins TRBV14 to TRBJ1-3; TRBD1 agrees at 9 bases. After removal of 3 bases from V and 4 bases from J, the junction contained 4 bases not matched to a gene. CDR3 length equals 15 residues. CDR1 is SGHDN, CDR2 FVKESK, per germline. CDR3 protein: CASSHGQGMGNTIYF. In DNA, the CDR3 is TGTGCCAGCAGCCACGGACAGGGGATGGGAAACACCATATATTTT.

V gene TRBV5-4 combines with J gene TRBJ2-3; the match to TRBD2 covers 9 bases. Per the germline V gene, CDR1 is SGHNT and CDR2 is YYREEE (reference sequence). The V segment lost 0 bases and the J segment 1 base; nucleotides outside the gene matches: 6. The CDR3 has 17 amino acids. CDR3 amino acids: CASSLVTTSGGTDTQYF. CDR3 bases: TGTGCCAGCAGCTTGGTAACGACTAGCGGCGGCACAGATACGCAGTATTTT.

The chain is built from TRBV19 and TRBJ1-5; TRBD1 agrees at 7 bases. From germline, CDR1 is LNHDA and CDR2 SQIVND (reference sequence). The length of the CDR3 is 15 residues. V shed 4 bases and J 6 bases; nucleotides not matched to a gene: 9. CDR3: CASSTQQGYGQPQHF. The CDR3, as DNA: TGTGCCAGTAGTACCCAACAGGGGTACGGTCAGCCCCAGCATTTT.

The chain couples TRBV30 to TRBJ2-2, with D possibly matching TRBD1 (5 bases). Trimming took off 4 bases at V and 2 bases at J, with 8 bases between the two ends. Per germline, CDR1 GTSNPN and CDR2 SVGIG (reference sequence). There are 13 residues in the CDR3. CDR3 loop: CAWIQGNTGELFF. CDR3 coding DNA: TGTGCCTGGATTCAGGGAAACACCGGGGAGCTGTTTTTT.

The V call is TRBV7-2, the J call TRBJ2-3; TRBD2 agrees at 10 bases. J gave up 2 bases and V 7 bases, and 6 bases lay outside the gene matches. CDR3 length: 15 amino acids. Germline lookup yields CDR1 SGHTA and CDR2 FQGNSA. The CDR3 DNA reads TGTGCCAGCACCGCTAGCGGGGGATTCACAGATACGCAGTATTTT. Translation gives CASTASGGFTDTQYF.

V usage is TRBV7-2 and J usage is TRBJ1-1; D is unresolved. This CDR3 has 12 amino acids. V was clipped by 5 bases and J by 8 bases, with 12 bases between them. The germline gives CDR1 SGHTA, CDR2 FQGNSA. CDR3 bases: TGTGCCAGCAGCCCTAGTAGTAGGGAAGCTTTCTTT. This codes for CASSPSSREAFF.

CDR3: CSVDRGDTQYF. In DNA form, the CDR3 reads TGCAGCGTTGACCGGGGAGATACGCAGTATTTT. The chain couples TRBV29-1 to TRBJ2-3, with D tentatively TRBD2 (5 bases). V shed 3 bases and J shed 5 bases, with 6 bases lying between them. Germline-derived CDR1 and CDR2 are SQVTM and ANQGSEA. This CDR3 is 11 amino acids long.

This clone came up once. The chain recombines TRBV7-8 with TRBJ1-5, with TRBD1 matching over 9 bases. The V segment lost 5 bases and the J segment 3 bases; nucleotides outside the gene matches: 8. Germline values: CDR1 SGHVS, CDR2 FQNEAQ. The CDR3 spans 16 residues. CDR3 DNA: TGTGCCAGCAGCCAGGGGACAGGGAGATCCAATCAGCCCCAGCATTTT. Translating gives CASSQGTGRSNQPQHF.

The chain joins TRBV5-6 to TRBJ2-1; a weak D match, TRBD1 (6 bases). Germline CDR1 SGHDT, CDR2 YYEEEE. With 0 bases removed from V and 5 bases from J, the gap between germline ends came to 18 bases. CDR3 length equals 17 residues. The CDR3 here is CASSLDLVNRVDNEQFF. In DNA form, the CDR3 reads TGTGCCAGCAGCTTGGATCTCGTGAACAGGGTCGACAATGAGCAGTTCTTC.

V and J are TRBV6-1 and TRBJ1-2; D is possibly TRBD1 (5 bases). The CDR3 is 13 residues long. Germline values: CDR1 MNHNS, CDR2 SASEGT. Trimming removed 6 bases at V and 0 bases at J, with 8 bases between. Written as DNA, the CDR3 is TGTGCCAGCAGGCCGGGACCTAACTATGGCTACACCTTC. It encodes CASRPGPNYGYTF.

V is TRBV7-2 and J is TRBJ1-2, with D perhaps TRBD1 (5 bases). V gave up 3 bases and J gave up 4 bases, with 12 bases separating them. The germline gives CDR1 SGHTA, CDR2 FQGNSA. The CDR3 length is 14 residues. CDR3 region: CASSFSGRAYGYTF. Written as DNA, the CDR3 is TGTGCCAGCAGCTTCTCGGGACGGGCCTATGGCTACACCTTC.

On this clone itself: The junction shows a germline mismatch at one end, possibly a read error. The rearrangement uses TRBV30 and TRBJ1-6; tentative D call: TRBD1 (5 bases). From germline, CDR1 is GTSNPN and CDR2 SVGIG (reference sequence). The CDR3 totals 14 residues. Written as DNA, the CDR3 is TGTACCTGGACGACCGGGACGTCGAATTCACCCCTCCACTTT. Amino acids: CTWTTGTSNSPLHF.

The V and J genes are TRBV15 and TRBJ2-7; tentatively, D is TRBD2 (6 bases). Germline V gives CDR1 LNHNV, CDR2 YYDKDF (reference sequence). The CDR3 totals 16 residues. The V end was cut by 1 base, the J end by 3 bases, with 16 bases between. The CDR3 sequence: CATSRGGGGLIYEQYF. The CDR3, as DNA: TGTGCCACCAGCAGAGGTGGGGGAGGACTAATCTACGAGCAGTACTTC.

This rearrangement joins TRBV25-1 to TRBJ1-1; 11 positions match TRBD1. CDR1 is MGHDK, CDR2 SYGVNS, per germline. CDR3 size: 13 residues. V shed 7 bases, J shed 4 bases, and the junction held 2 bases outside the gene matches. The CDR3: CASTGTGGTEAFF. CDR3 nucleotide sequence: TGTGCCAGCACCGGGACAGGGGGCACTGAAGCTTTCTTT.

The chain employs TRBV5-1 and TRBJ2-1; 10 bases fit TRBD2. The germline V gene has CDR1 SGHRS and CDR2 YFSETQ. V was clipped by 4 bases and J by 4 bases; unmatched bases: 5. This CDR3 spans 15 amino acids. CDR3 in DNA: TGCGCCAGCAGCAGCGGGGGGGCAAGGTACAATGAGCAGTTCTTC. Encoded protein: CASSSGGARYNEQFF.

The chain has TRBV11-3 and TRBJ1-1; no reliable D call. Deletions cut 4 bases from V and 0 bases from J, with 6 bases between. Germline CDR1 SGHNT, CDR2 YENEEA. The CDR3 has 13 amino acids. Here the CDR3 DNA reads TGTGCCAGCAGCTCGTCTCTGAACACTGAAGCTTTCTTT. Translated, it gives CASSSSLNTEAFF. Looking up the rest from reference TRBV11-3 and TRBJ1-1 gives the full variable domain: EAGVVQSPRYKIIEKKQPVAFWCNPISGHNTLYWYLQNLGQGPELLIRYENEEAVDDSQLPKDRFSAERLKGVDSTLKIQPAELGDSAVYLCASSSSLNTEAFFGQGTRLTVV.

The chain is built from TRBV2 and TRBJ1-1; TRBD1 is a possible D gene (6 bases). V gave up 4 bases and J gave up 0 bases, with 9 bases separating them. CDR1 and CDR2 (germline): SNHLY, FYNNEI. The CDR3 is 14 amino acids. CDR3 DNA sequence: TGTGCCAGCAGTGCCGACAGGATGAACACTGAAGCTTTCTTT. Its translation is CASSADRMNTEAFF.

V usage is TRBV28 and J usage is TRBJ2-7; possible D gene TRBD2, 6 bases. CDR3 length: 14 residues. Germline lookup yields CDR1 MDHEN and CDR2 SYDVKM. Trimming pared 2 bases from V and 11 bases from J, leaving 19 bases between. CDR3 bases: TGTGCCAGCAGTTTAGCGAGCGGGCAACGGAGGGAGTACTTC. This encodes CASSLASGQRREYF. Complete variable domain (other parts from reference TRBV28 and TRBJ2-7): DVKVTQSSRYLVKRTGEKVFLECVQDMDHENMFWYRQDPGLGLRLIYFSYDVKMKEKGDIPEGYSVSREKKERFSLILESASTNQTSMYLCASSLASGQRREYFGPGTRLTVT.

The chain joins TRBV7-2 to TRBJ1-2; D gene unclear. Trimming removed 0 bases from V and 2 bases from J, with 7 bases in between. Germline CDR1 and CDR2: SGHTA and FQGNSA. This CDR3 has 14 amino acids. The CDR3 sequence: CASSLAVQNYGYTF. In DNA, the CDR3 is TGTGCCAGCAGCTTAGCAGTTCAAAACTATGGCTACACCTTC.

The rearrangement joins TRBV18 to TRBJ2-7; possibly TRBD1 for D (6 bases). Germline loops: CDR1 KGHSH, CDR2 LQKENI. Trimming took off 3 bases at V and 0 bases at J, with 15 bases between the two ends. This CDR3 comprises 16 residues. The CDR3 loop is CASSPSRAGDSYEQYF. The CDR3 nucleotides are TGTGCCAGCTCACCGTCAAGGGCAGGGGACTCCTACGAGCAGTACTTC.

This chain joins TRBV6-4 and TRBJ2-1; D gene ambiguous. The ends were cut back, 2 bases at V and 5 bases at J, with 13 bases in the middle. Germline V gene sequence: CDR1 MRHNA, CDR2 SNTAGT. The CDR3 spans 15 residues. The CDR3 protein is CASSDIGVPNNEQFF. CDR3 DNA: TGTGCCAGCAGTGACATTGGGGTTCCCAACAATGAGCAGTTCTTC.

The genes are TRBV4-2 and TRBJ1-2; D ambiguous. Germline V gene sequence: CDR1 LGHNA, CDR2 YNFKEQ. This CDR3 comprises 11 residues. Trimming shortened V by 0 bases and J by 7 bases, and 3 bases separated the two germline ends. DNA for the CDR3: TGTGCCAGCAGCCAAGAGTTTGGCTACACCTTC. It yields the protein CASSQEFGYTF.

The V and J genes are TRBV11-2 and TRBJ2-3, with TRBD1 identical over 9 bases. Germline V gives CDR1 SGHAT, CDR2 FQNNGV. V shed 1 base, J shed 11 bases, and the junction held 19 bases outside the gene matches. This CDR3 contains 18 residues. CDR3 nucleotides: TGTGCCAGCAGCTTAGTAGGGGGGACAGGGTTGGGGATATACGGGCAGTATTTT. It specifies CASSLVGGTGLGIYGQYF. The variable domain in full, with the rest retrieved from reference TRBV11-2 and TRBJ2-3, is EAGVAQSPRYKIIEKRQSVAFWCNPISGHATLYWYQQILGQGPKLLIQFQNNGVVDDSQLPKDRFSAERLKGVDSTLKIQPAKLEDSAVYLCASSLVGGTGLGIYGQYFGPGTRLTVL.

This clone appeared once. The chain has TRBV25-1 and TRBJ1-4; perhaps TRBD1 as D (5 bases). V lost 4 bases and J lost 8, with 17 bases in between. The CDR3 spans 15 residues. Per the germline V gene, CDR1 is MGHDK and CDR2 is SYGVNS. The CDR3 is CASSALGGVGEKLFF. CDR3 DNA: TGTGCCAGCAGTGCCCTGGGGGGGGTAGGCGAAAAACTGTTTTTT.

The gene calls are TRBV7-8 and TRBJ1-4; tentative D call: TRBD1 (5 bases). The CDR3 sequence is 13 residues long. CDR1 and CDR2 (germline): SGHVS, FQNEAQ. V lost 0 bases and J lost 7, with 6 bases in between. CDR3 amino acids: CASSLAQGEKLFF. The CDR3 DNA sequence: TGTGCCAGCAGCTTAGCGCAGGGTGAAAAACTGTTTTTT.